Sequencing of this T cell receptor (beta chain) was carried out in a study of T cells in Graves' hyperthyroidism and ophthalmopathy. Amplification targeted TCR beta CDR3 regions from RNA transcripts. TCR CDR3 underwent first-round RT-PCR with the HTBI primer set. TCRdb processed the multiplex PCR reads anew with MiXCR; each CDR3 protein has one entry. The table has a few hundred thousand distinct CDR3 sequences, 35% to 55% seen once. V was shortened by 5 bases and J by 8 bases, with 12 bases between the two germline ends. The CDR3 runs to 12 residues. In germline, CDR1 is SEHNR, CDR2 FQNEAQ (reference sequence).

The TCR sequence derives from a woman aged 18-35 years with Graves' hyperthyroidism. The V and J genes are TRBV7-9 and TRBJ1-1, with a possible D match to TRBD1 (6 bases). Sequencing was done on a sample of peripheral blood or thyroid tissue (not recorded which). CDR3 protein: CASSPDSGEAFF. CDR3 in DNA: TGTGCCAGCAGCCCGGACAGTGGAGAAGCTTTCTTT.